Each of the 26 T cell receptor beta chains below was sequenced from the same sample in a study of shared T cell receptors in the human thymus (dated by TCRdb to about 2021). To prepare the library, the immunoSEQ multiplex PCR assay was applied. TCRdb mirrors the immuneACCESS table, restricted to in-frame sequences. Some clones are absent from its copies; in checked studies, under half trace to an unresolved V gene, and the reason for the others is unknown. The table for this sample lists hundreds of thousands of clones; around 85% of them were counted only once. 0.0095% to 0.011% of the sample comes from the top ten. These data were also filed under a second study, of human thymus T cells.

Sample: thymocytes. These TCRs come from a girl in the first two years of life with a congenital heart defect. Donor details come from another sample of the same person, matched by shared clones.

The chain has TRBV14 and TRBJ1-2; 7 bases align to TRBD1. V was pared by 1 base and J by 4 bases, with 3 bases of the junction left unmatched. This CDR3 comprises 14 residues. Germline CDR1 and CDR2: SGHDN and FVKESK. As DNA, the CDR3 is TGTGCCAGCAGCCAAGTATGGGACAGCTATGGCTACACCTTC. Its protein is CASSQVWDSYGYTF.

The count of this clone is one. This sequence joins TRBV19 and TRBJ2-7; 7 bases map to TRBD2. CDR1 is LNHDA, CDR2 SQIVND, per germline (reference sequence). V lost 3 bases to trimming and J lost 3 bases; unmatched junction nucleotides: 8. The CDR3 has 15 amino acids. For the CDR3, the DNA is TGTGCCAGTAGTATCGGCCTTGGGGAGGGCTACGAGCAGTACTTC. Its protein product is CASSIGLGEGYEQYF.

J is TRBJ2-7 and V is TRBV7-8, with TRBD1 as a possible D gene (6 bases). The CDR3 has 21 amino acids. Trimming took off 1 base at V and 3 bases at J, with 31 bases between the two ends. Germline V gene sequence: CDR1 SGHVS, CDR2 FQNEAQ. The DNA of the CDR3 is TGTGCCAGCAGCTTAGTTCGGTGGGGTCAGGGGTCGTATGGCGGTCTCTACGAGCAGTACTTC. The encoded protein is CASSLVRWGQGSYGGLYEQYF. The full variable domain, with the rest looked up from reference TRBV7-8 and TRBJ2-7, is GAGVSQSPRYKVAKRGQDVALRCDPISGHVSLFWYQQALGQGPEFLTYFQNEAQLDKSGLPSDRFFAERPEGSVSTLKIQRTQQEDSAVYLCASSLVRWGQGSYGGLYEQYFGPGTRLTVT.

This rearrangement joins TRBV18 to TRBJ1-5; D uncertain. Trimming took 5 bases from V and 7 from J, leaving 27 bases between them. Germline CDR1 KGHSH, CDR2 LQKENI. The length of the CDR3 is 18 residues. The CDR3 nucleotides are TGTGCCAGCTCAATAACCGGCAGGAGGAACGGGCCCCCGCAGCCCCAGCATTTT. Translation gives CASSITGRRNGPPQPQHF.

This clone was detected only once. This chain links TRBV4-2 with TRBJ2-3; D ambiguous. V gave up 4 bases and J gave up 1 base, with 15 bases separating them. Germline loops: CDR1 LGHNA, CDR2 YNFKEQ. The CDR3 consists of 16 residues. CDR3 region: CASSPRTYRGTDTQYF. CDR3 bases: TGTGCCAGCAGCCCCCGAACCTATCGGGGCACAGATACGCAGTATTTT.

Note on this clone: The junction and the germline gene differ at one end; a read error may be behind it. The CDR3 DNA sequence: TGTGCCAGCAGCCTCGCTGGGGACAGGCGACCACACTTC. This codes for CASSLAGDRRPHF. J is TRBJ1-2 and V is TRBV7-2; 8 nucleotides align to TRBD1. CDR1 and CDR2 from the germline V gene are SGHTA and FQGNSA. The CDR3 is 13 amino acids. Supplemented by reference TRBV7-2 and TRBJ1-2, the full variable domain reads GAGVSQSPSNKVTEKGKDVELRCDPISGHTALYWYRQSLGQGLEFLIYFQGNSAPDKSGLPSDRFSAERTGGSVSTLTIQRTQQEDSAVYLCASSLAGDRRPHFGSGTRLTVV.

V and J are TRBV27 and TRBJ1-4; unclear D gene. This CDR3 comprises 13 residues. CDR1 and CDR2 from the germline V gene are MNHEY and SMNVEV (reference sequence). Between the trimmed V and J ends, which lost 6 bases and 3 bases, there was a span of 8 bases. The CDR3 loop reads CASRTGANEKLFF. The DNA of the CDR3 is TGTGCCAGCAGAACCGGGGCTAATGAAAAACTGTTTTTT.

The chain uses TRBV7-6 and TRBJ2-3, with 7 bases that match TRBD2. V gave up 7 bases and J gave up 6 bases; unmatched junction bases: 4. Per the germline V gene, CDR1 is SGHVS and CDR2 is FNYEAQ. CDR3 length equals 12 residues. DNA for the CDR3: TGTGCCAGCATAGGGGAGGGCGATACGCAGTATTTT. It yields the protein CASIGEGDTQYF.

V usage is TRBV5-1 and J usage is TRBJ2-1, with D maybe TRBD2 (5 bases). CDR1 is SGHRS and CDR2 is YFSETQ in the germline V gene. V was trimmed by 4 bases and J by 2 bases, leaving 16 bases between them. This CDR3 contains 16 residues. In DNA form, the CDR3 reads TGCGCCAGCAGCCCGGAAGGACTTCTCCCCTACAATGAGCAGTTCTTC. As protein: CASSPEGLLPYNEQFF.

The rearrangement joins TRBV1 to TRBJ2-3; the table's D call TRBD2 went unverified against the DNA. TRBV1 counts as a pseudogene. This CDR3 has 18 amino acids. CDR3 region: CTSSQGPLAGGPADTQYF. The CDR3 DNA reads TGCACCAGCAGCCAAGGTCCCTTAGCGGGGGGGCCTGCAGATACGCAGTATTTT.

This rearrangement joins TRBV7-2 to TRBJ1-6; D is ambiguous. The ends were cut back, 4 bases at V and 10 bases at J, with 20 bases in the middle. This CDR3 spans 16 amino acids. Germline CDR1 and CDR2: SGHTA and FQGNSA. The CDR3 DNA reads TGTGCCAGCAGCTCAAGATACAACAAAAGGGAGTCACCCCTCCACTTT. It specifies CASSSRYNKRESPLHF. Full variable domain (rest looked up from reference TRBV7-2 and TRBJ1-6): GAGVSQSPSNKVTEKGKDVELRCDPISGHTALYWYRQSLGQGLEFLIYFQGNSAPDKSGLPSDRFSAERTGGSVSTLTIQRTQQEDSAVYLCASSSRYNKRESPLHFGNGTRLTVT.

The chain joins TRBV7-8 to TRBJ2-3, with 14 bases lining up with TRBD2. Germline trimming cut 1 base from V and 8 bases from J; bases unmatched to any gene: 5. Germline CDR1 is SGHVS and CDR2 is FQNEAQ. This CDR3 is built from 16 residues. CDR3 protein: CASSLGLAGGLGTQYF. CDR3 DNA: TGTGCCAGCAGCTTAGGACTAGCGGGGGGGCTGGGTACGCAGTATTTT.

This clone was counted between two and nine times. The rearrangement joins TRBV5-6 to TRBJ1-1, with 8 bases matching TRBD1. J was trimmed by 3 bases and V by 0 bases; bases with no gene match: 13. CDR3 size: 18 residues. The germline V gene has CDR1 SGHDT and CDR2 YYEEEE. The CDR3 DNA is TGTGCCAGCAGCTTGGGGGGGGGACAGGACCAGGGCGACACTGAAGCTTTCTTT. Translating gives CASSLGGGQDQGDTEAFF.

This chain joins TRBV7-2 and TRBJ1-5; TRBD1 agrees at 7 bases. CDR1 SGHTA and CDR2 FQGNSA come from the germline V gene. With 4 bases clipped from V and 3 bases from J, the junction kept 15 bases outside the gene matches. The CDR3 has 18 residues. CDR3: CASSSTRYRDRINQPQHF. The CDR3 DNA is TGTGCCAGCAGCTCCACTAGATACCGGGACAGAATCAATCAGCCCCAGCATTTT.

The CDR3 sequence is CASSLFERASNYGYTF. CDR3 bases: TGTGCCAGCAGTTTATTTGAAAGGGCTAGCAACTATGGCTACACCTTC. This chain links TRBV28 with TRBJ1-2; no definite D call. Trimming took off 1 base at V and 2 bases at J, with 14 bases between the two ends. The CDR3 is 16 amino acids. Germline V gene data show CDR1 as MDHEN and CDR2 as SYDVKM.

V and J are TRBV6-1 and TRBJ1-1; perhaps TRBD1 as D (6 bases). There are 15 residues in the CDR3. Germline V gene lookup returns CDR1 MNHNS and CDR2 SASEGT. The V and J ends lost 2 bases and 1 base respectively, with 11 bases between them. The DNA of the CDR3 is TGTGCCAGCAGTGAATATCAGGGGCCGAACACTGAAGCTTTCTTT. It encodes CASSEYQGPNTEAFF.

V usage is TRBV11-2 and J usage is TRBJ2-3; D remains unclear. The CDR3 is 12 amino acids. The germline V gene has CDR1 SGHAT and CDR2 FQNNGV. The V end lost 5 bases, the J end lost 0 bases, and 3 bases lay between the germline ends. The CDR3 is CASSLSTDTQYF. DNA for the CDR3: TGTGCCAGCAGCCTGAGCACAGATACGCAGTATTTT.

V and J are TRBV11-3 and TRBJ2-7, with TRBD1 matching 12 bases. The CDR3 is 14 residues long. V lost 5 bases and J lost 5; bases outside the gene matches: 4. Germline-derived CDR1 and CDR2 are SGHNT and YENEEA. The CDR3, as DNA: TGTGCCAGCAGCCCAGGGACAGGGGGCGACGAGCAGTACTTC. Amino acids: CASSPGTGGDEQYF.

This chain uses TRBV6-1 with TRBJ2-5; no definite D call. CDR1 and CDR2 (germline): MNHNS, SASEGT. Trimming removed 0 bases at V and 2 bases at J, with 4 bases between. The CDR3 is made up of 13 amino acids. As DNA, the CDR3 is TGTGCCAGCAGTGAAGCCAGGCAAGAGACCCAGTACTTC. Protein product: CASSEARQETQYF.

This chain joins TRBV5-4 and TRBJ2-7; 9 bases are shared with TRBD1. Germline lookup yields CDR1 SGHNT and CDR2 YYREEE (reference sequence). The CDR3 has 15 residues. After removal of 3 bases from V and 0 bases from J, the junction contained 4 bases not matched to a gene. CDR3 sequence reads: CASSWGTGHSYEQYF. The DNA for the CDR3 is TGTGCCAGCAGCTGGGGGACAGGGCACTCCTACGAGCAGTACTTC.

The CDR3 sequence: CATNPGTRDTYGYTF. The CDR3, as DNA: TGTGCCACCAATCCCGGGACACGCGACACTTATGGCTACACCTTC. The chain uses TRBV6-1 and TRBJ1-2; D might be TRBD1 (6 bases). Germline V CDR1 and CDR2: MNHNS, SASEGT. CDR3 size: 15 residues. Trimming shortened V by 10 bases and J by 5 bases, and 23 bases separated the two germline ends.

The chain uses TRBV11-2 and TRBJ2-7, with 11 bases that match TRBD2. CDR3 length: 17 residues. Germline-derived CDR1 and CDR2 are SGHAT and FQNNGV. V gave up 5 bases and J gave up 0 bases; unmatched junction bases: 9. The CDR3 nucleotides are TGTGCCAGCAGCCCGCTGGGGGGACTAGCGGTCTCCTACGAGCAGTACTTC. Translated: CASSPLGGLAVSYEQYF.

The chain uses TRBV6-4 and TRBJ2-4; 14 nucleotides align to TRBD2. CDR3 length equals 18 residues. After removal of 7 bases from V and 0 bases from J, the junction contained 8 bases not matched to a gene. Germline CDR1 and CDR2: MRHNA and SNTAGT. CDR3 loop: CASTSGLAGVGAKNIQYF. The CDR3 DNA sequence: TGTGCCAGCACCTCGGGACTAGCGGGGGTAGGAGCCAAAAACATTCAGTACTTC.

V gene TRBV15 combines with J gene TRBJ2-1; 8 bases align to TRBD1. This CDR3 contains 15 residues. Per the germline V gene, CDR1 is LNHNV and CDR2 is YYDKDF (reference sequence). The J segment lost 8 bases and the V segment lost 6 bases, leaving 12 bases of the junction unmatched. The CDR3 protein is CATRSLDREADEQFF. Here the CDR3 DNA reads TGTGCCACCAGAAGTTTGGACAGGGAAGCCGATGAGCAGTTCTTC.

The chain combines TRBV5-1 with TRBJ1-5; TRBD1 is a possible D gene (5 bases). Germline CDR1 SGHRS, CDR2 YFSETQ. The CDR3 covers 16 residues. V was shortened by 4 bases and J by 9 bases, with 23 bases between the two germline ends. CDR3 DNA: TGCGCCAGCAGCCCCGACCCTGACAGAGACTCAGGGCCCCAGCATTTT. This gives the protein CASSPDPDRDSGPQHF.

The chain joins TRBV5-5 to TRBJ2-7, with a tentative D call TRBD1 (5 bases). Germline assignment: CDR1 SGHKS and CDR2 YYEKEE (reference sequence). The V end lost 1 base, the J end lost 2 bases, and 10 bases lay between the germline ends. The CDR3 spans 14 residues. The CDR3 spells CASSLNQGTYEQYF. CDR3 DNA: TGTGCCAGCAGCTTGAACCAGGGAACCTACGAGCAGTACTTC.